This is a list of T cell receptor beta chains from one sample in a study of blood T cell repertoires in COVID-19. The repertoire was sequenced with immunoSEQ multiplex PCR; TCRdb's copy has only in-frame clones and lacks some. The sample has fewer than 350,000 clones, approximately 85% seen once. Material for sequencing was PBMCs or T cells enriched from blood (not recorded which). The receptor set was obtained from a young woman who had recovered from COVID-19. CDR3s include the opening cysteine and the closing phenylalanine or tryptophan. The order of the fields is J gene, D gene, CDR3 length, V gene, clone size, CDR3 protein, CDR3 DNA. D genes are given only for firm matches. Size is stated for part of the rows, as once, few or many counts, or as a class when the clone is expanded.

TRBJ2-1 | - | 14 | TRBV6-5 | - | CASSYYLTGYEQFF | TGTGCCAGCAGTTATTACCTTACAGGGTATGAGCAGTTCTTC
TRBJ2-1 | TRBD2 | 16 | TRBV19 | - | CASSIGAGGVYNEQFF | TGTGCCAGTAGTATTGGGGCGGGAGGGGTCTACAATGAGCAGTTCTTC
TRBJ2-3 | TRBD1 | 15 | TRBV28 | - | CASSSRGQGVDTQYF | TGTGCCAGCAGCTCCCGGGGACAGGGTGTAGATACGCAGTATTTT
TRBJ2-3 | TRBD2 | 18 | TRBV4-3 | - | CASSHAETSGARTDTQYF | TGCGCCAGCAGCCATGCCGAGACTAGCGGGGCGCGCACAGATACGCAGTATTTT
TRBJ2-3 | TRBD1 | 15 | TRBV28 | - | CASSLDREGTDTQYF | TGTGCCAGCAGTTTGGACAGGGAGGGCACAGATACGCAGTATTTT
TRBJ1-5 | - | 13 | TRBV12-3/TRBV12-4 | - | CASSFRLNSPQHF | TGTGCCAGCAGTTTCCGTCTGAACAGCCCCCAGCATTTT
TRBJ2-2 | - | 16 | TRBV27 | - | CASSLYQGRLAGELFF | TGTGCCAGCAGTTTATATCAGGGGCGTTTAGCCGGGGAGCTGTTTTTT
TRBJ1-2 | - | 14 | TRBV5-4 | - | CASSSQKTNYGYTF | TGTGCCAGCAGCTCCCAGAAGACTAACTATGGCTACACCTTC
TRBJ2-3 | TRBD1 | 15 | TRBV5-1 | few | CASSLRGTGTDTQYF | TGCGCCAGCAGCTTGCGAGGGACAGGCACAGATACGCAGTATTTT
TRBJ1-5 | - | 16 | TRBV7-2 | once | CASSSRGIRGNQPQHF | TGTGCCAGCAGCTCCCGGGGTATTAGGGGCAATCAGCCCCAGCATTTT
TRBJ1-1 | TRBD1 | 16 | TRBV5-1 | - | CASSAGQGPSWTEAFF | TGCGCCAGCAGCGCCGGACAGGGGCCTTCTTGGACTGAAGCTTTCTTT
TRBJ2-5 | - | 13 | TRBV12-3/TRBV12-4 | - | CASSPLYQETQYF | TGTGCCAGCAGTCCCCTGTACCAAGAGACCCAGTACTTC
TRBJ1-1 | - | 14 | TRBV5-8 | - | CASSYRDRNTEAFF | TGTGCCAGCAGCTATCGTGACAGGAACACTGAAGCTTTCTTT